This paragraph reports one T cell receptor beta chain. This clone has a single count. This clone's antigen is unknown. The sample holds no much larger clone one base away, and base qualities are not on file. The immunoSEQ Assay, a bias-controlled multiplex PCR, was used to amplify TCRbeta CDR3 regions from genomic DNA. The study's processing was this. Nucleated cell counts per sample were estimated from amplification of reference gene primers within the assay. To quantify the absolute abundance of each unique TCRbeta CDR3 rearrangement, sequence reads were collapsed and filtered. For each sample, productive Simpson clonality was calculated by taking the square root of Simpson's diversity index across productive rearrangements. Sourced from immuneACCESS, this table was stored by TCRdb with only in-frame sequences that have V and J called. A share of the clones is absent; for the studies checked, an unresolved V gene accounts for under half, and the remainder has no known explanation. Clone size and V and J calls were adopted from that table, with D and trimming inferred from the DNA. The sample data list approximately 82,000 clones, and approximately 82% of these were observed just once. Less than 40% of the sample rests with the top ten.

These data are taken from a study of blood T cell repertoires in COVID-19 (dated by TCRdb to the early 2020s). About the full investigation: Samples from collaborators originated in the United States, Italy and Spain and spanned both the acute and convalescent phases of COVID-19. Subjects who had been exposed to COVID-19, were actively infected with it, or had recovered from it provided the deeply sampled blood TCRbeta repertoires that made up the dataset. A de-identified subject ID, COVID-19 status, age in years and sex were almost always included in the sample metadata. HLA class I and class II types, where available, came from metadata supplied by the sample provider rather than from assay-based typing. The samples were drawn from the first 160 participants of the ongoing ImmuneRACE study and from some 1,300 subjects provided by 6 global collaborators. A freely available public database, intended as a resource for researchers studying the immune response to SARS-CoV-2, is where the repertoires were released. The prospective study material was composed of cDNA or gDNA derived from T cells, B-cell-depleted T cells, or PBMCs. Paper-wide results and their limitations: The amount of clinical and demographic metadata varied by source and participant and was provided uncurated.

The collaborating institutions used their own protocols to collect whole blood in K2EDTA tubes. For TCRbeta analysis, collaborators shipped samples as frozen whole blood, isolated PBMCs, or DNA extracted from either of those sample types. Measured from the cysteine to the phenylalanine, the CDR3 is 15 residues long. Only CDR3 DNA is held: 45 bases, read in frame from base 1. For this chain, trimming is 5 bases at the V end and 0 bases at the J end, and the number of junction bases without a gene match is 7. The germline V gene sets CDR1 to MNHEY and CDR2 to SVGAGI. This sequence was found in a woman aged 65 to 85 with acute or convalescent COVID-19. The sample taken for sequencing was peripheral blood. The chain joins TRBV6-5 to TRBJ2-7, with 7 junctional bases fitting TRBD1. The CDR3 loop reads CASSRQGRGSYEQYF. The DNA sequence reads TGTGCCAGCAGTCGACAGGGACGGGGCTCCTACGAGCAGTACTTC.